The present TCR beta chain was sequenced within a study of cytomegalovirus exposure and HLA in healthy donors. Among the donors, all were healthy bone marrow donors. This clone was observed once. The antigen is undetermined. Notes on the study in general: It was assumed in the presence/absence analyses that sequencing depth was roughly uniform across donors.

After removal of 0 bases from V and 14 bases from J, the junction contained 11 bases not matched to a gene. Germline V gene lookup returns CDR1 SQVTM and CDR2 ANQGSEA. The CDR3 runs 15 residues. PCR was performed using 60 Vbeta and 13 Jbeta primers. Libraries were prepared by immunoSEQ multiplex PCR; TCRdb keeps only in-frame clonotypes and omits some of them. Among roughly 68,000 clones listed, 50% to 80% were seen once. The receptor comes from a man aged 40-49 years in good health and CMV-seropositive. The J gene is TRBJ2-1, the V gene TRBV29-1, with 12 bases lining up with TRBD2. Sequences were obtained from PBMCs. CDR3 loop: CSVEDPRLAGAGEFF. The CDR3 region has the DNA TGCAGCGTTGAAGACCCGAGACTAGCGGGGGCCGGGGAGTTCTTC.